This TCR beta chain was sequenced in a study of blood T cell repertoires in COVID-19. About the study: COVID-19 samples, acute and convalescent, were from the United States, Italy and Spain. The cDNA or gDNA used as material had been derived from T cells, B-cell-depleted T cells, or PBMCs.

This clone came up a few times. The CDR3 is made up of 14 amino acids. Germline V gene lookup returns CDR1 MNHEY and CDR2 SMNVEV (reference sequence). Trimming cost V 2 bases and J 7 bases, with 14 bases left between them. In the original workflow: Reference gene primer amplification gave nucleated cell count estimates. Clones were read by immunoSEQ multiplex PCR, and TCRdb kept only the in-frame ones, dropping some. V and J calls and clone size follow that table, whereas D and trimming were derived from the DNA. The sample includes 120,000 to 150,000 clones, around 87% of them seen just once. This sequence was found in an elderly man with acute or convalescent COVID-19. Material: peripheral blood. V is TRBV27 and J is TRBJ1-1; D is perhaps TRBD1 (5 bases). As DNA, the CDR3 is TGTGCCAGCAGTTTAGCCCGGGGGTTTGGTGAAGCTTTCTTT. Translation: CASSLARGFGEAFF.